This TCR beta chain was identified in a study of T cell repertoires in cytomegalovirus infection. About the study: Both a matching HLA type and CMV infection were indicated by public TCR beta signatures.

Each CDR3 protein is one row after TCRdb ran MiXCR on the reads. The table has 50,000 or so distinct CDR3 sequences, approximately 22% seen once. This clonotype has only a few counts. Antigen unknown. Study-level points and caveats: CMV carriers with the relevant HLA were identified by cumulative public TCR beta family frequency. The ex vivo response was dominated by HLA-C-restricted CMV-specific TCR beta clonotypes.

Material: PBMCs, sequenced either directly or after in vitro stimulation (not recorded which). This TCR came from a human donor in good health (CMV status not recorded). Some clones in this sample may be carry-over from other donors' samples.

The CDR3: CASSLGLFDEQFF. The CDR3 DNA sequence: TGTGCCAGTAGTTTAGGACTCTTCGATGAGCAGTTCTTC. J is TRBJ2-1 and V is TRBV19; tentative D call: TRBD2 (5 bases). The length of the CDR3 is 13 residues. Trimming shortened V by 5 bases and J by 8 bases, and 13 bases separated the two germline ends. Looked up from germline, CDR1 is LNHDA and CDR2 is SQIVND (reference sequence).